This T cell receptor (beta chain) is drawn from a study of blood T cell repertoires in COVID-19. Repertoires were generated with immunoSEQ multiplex PCR, while TCRdb's copy carries only in-frame clones and drops some. The sample carries some 380,000 clones, 70% to 90% recorded once. Trimming took 7 bases from V and 4 from J, leaving 19 bases between them. From germline, CDR1 is LNHDA and CDR2 SQIVND (reference sequence). CDR3 length: 15 residues. Specimen: PBMCs or T cells enriched from blood (not recorded which). The rearrangement uses TRBV19 and TRBJ2-5, with D perhaps matching TRBD2 (5 bases). This receptor was identified in a middle-aged woman with acute COVID-19. This CDR3 is CASTPGGGGAETQYF. CDR3 in DNA: TGTGCCAGTACCCCCGGAGGAGGAGGTGCAGAGACCCAGTACTTC.